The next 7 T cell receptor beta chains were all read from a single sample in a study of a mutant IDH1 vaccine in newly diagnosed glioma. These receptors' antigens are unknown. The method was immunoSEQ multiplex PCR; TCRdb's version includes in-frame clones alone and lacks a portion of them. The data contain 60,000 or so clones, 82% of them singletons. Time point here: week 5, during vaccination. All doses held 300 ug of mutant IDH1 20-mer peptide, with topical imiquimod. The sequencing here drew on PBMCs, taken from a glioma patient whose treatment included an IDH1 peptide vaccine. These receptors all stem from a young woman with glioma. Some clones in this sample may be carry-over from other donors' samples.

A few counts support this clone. The CDR3 DNA sequence: TGTGCCAGCAGCCCCTCCGAGGGCCTGAATGAAAAACTGTTTTTT. Protein: CASSPSEGLNEKLFF. V usage is TRBV7-8 and J usage is TRBJ1-4; D unresolved. CDR1 is SGHVS, CDR2 FQNEAQ, per germline. V lost 5 bases and J lost 5, with 15 bases in between. The CDR3 has 15 amino acids.

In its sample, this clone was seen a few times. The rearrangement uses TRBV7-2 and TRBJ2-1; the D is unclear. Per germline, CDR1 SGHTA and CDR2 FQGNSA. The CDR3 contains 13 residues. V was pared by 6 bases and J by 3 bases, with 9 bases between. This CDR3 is CASRTGNYNEQFF. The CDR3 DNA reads TGTGCCAGCAGGACTGGGAACTACAATGAGCAGTTCTTC.

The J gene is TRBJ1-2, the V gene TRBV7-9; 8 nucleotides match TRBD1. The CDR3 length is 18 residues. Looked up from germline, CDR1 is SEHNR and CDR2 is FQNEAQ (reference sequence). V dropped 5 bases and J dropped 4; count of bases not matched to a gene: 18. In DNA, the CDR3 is TGTGCCAGCAGCCCCTTCTTGCAGGGGGCCTCCGCTACCTATGGCTACACCTTC. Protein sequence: CASSPFLQGASATYGYTF.

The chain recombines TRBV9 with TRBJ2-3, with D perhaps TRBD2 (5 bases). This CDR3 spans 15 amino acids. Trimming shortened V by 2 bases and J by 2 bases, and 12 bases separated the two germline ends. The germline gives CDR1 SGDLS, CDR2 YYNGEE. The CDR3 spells CASSVSGLYTDTQYF. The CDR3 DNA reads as TGTGCCAGCAGCGTCTCTGGACTTTACACAGATACGCAGTATTTT.

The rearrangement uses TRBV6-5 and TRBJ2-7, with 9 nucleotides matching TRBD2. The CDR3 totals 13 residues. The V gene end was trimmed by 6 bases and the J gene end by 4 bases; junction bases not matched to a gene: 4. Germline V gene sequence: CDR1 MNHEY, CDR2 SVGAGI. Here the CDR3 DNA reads TGTGCCAGCAGGGCGGGGGGGGAGTACGAGCAGTACTTC. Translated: CASRAGGEYEQYF.

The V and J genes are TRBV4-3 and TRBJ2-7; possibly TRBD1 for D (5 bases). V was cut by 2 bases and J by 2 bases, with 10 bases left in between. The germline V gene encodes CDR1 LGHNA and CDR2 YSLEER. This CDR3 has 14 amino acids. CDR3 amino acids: CASSQSRTTYEQYF. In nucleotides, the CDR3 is TGCGCCAGCAGCCAATCTAGGACAACCTACGAGCAGTACTTC.

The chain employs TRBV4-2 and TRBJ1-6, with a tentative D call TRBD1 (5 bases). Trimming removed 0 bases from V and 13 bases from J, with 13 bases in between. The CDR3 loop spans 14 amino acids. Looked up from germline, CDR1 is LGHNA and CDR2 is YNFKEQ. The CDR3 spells CASSQEVTGPPLHF. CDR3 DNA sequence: TGTGCCAGCAGCCAAGAAGTCACAGGCCCCCCCCTCCACTTT.